This TCR beta chain was sequenced during a study of blood T cells in healthy people across ages. Study-level background: T cells yielded about one barcoded beta molecule per two cells through template switching.

With a J-beta primer mix and a sample-barcoded 5' primer, a second PCR ran about 6 to 11 cycles. Each cDNA molecule carried a tag from a template-switch adaptor that contained 12 random nucleotides. TCRdb reprocessed the 5' RACE reads via MiXCR and lists one record per CDR3 protein. The profile shows 750,000 to 950,000 distinct CDR3 sequences, about 53% of them singletons. Whole-study results and caveats: Lack of knowledge of donor CMV status possibly confounded expanded clonotype changes. Per million T cells, the diversity of TCR beta decreased roughly linearly as age advanced.

Germline lookup yields CDR1 ENHRY and CDR2 SYGVKD. V dropped 9 bases and J dropped 0 bases, with 3 bases sitting between them. The CDR3 is made up of 12 amino acids. This clonotype showed up just a few times. What it binds is not known. Specimen: blood. The receptor was derived from a man older than 75 in good health. The chain uses TRBV10-3 and TRBJ2-6, with unresolved D. The CDR3 sequence is CAINSGANVLTF. In nucleotides, the CDR3 is TGTGCCATAAACTCTGGGGCCAACGTCCTGACTTTC.